Detailed here is one TCR beta chain. The protocol was immunoSEQ multiplex PCR, while the TCRdb copy is restricted to in-frame clones and leaves out a portion. The profile shows around 250,000 clones, about 89% of them singletons. These data come from a study of blood T cell repertoires in COVID-19. V lost 3 bases, J lost 0 bases, and 5 bases stayed unmatched. The CDR3 loop spans 16 amino acids. The germline CDR1 and CDR2 sequences are SGHRS and YFSETQ. Enrollees, about 18 to 90 years old, lived in about two dozen US areas. This clonotype originated in a human donor in a cohort exposed to, infected with or recovered from COVID-19 (not recorded which). The donor label of this sample is uncertain. The chain employs TRBV5-1 and TRBJ2-2; 7 bases line up with TRBD2. Sequenced: PBMCs or T cells enriched from blood (not recorded which). CDR3 coding DNA: TGCGCCAGCAGCTCAGGACTAGATGCGAACACCGGGGAGCTGTTTTTT. This translates into CASSSGLDANTGELFF.